This entry describes one T cell receptor beta chain. It has no known antigen specificity. No base-level quality is on record; no much larger clone is a single base apart. From its cysteine to its phenylalanine, the CDR3 spans 11 amino acids. Just CDR3 DNA is preserved here, 33 bases in frame from base 1. V loses 8 bases, J loses 8 bases, and the germline ends lie 12 bases apart. The germline V gene (reference sequence) yields MNHEY for CDR1 and SMNVEV for CDR2. The CDR3 regions of human TCRbeta chains were analyzed by immunosequencing. Under the source paper's analysis protocol: Repertoire TCRs were checked for matches against a reference library of SARS-CoV-2-specific TCRs that had been generated using the MIRA antigen-specificity platform. Breadth was defined as the fraction of unique TCRs that were SARS-CoV-2-associated. Depth was defined as the fraction of total T cells that were SARS-CoV-2-associated. Using the MIRA data, each spike-specific TCR was assigned both to the spike region to which the TCR was reactive and to a CD4 or CD8 class. Log10-transformed breadth and depth values were compared by one-way ANOVA with Sidak's multiple comparisons tests. TCRdb stores this immuneACCESS table with in-frame sequences only. Part of the clones is absent; in the studies checked, under half of the shortfall reflects unresolved V genes, and no reason is known for the rest. The V and J calls and the clone size are those of that table, but D and trimming were determined from the DNA. This sample lists approximately 91,000 clones; 70% to 90% were detected once. Approximately 12% of the sample is in the top ten clones.

The sample is drawn from a study of T cell responses to AZD1222 COVID-19 vaccine (dated by TCRdb to about 2021). Regarding the research as a whole: AZD1222 recipients with second doses at about 4 weeks or about 12 weeks were pooled, because spike-specific TCR depth and breadth did not differ between schedules. TCR sequencing was performed for 230 to 250 trial participants, of whom approximately 200 were given two doses of AZD1222 and roughly 25 were given two doses of MenACWY control vaccine. Trial participants were enrolled by age into 18-55, 56-69 and 70-plus year subgroups, with roughly 160, 29 and 62 TCR-sequenced participants respectively.

The intended sense of this specimen's time point label: baseline before first vaccination. Vaccinee samples were obtained from the UK trials COV001 and COV002, which included a single-blind randomized controlled phase 2/3 trial of AZD1222 (ChAdOx1 nCoV-19) in healthy adults. Trial participant PBMC samples were collected at day 0 and day 28 after the second dose for TCRbeta chain sequencing. Overall study outcomes, separate from this receptor: No day 14 peak-response samples were available, so repertoires were characterized only after the peak T cell response. Epitopes outside the regions mutated in the B.1.351 and B.1.1.7 variants were reportedly recognized by nearly half of the unique spike-specific TCRs. Participants were mostly white British, with more females than males. The authors suggested clonal diversity may have been underestimated. Vaccine-associated CD4 TCRs spanned the whole spike protein, with dominant responses in regions 160-218 and 743-854. Spike-specific TCR breadth and depth rose significantly after two AZD1222 doses compared with day 0 and with MenACWY recipients. Conclusions about previously exposed vaccinees are limited because only five or six AZD1222 recipients were SARS-CoV-2 seropositive at baseline. In the small 56-69-year group, the increase in depth fell short of significance, most likely because of low power.

The receptor was isolated from an adult in good health. Material: peripheral blood, obtained on day 0 of AZD1222 vaccination. The V and J segments used are TRBV27 and TRBJ2-5, and possibly TRBD2, on 5 matching bases. This receptor has the CDR3 CASRGIGTQYF. The DNA is TGTGCCAGCCGAGGGATAGGAACCCAGTACTTC.